The clone carrying this T cell receptor (beta chain) occurred many times. These data are taken from a study of blood T cells in healthy people across ages. CDR3 length: 11 residues. Between the trimmed V and J ends, which lost 4 bases and 0 bases, there was a span of 1 base. Germline CDR1 reads GTSNPN; CDR2 reads SVGIG (reference sequence). The second PCR ran roughly 7 to 12 cycles with a sample-barcoded 5' primer and J-beta primers. TCRdb called the 5' RACE reads again in MiXCR, with one record for every CDR3 protein. The sample lists around 1.5 million distinct CDR3 sequences, about 35% occurring once. Healthy Caucasian individuals from Russia aged roughly 6 to 100 were enrolled as donors.

This clonotype was obtained from a woman aged 30 to 39 in good health. The chain joins TRBV30 to TRBJ2-1; D unresolved. The sample was blood. The CDR3 sequence is CAWNSYNEQFF. The CDR3 DNA follows: TGTGCCTGGAACTCCTACAATGAGCAGTTCTTC.